This T cell receptor beta chain was documented in a study of T cell responses to AZD1222 COVID-19 vaccine. The study's findings and limits: Nearly half of unique spike-specific TCRs reportedly avoided B.1.351 and B.1.1.7 mutated regions.

In germline, CDR1 is KGHDR, CDR2 SFDVKD. CDR3 length: 16 amino acids. The V and J ends lost 4 bases and 1 base, in that order; junction bases with no gene match: 4. With respect to this clone: Its antigen is unknown.

Profiled with immunoSEQ multiplex PCR; TCRdb holds only in-frame clones, not every one. This sample carries tens of thousands of clones, around three quarters of them seen once, and the ten largest clones take approximately 3.9%. The specimen was peripheral blood, collected on day 0 of AZD1222 vaccination. V and J are TRBV24-1 and TRBJ2-5, with 11 bases identical to TRBD2. The sequence was collected from an adult in good health. CDR3 in DNA: TGTGCCACCAGTGAGGGACTAGCGGAGATCCAAGAGACCCAGTACTTC. Translated, it gives CATSEGLAEIQETQYF.